The clone carrying this T cell receptor beta chain has only a few counts. Antigen specificity is unknown. The CDR3 is 13 amino acids. The V gene end was trimmed by 5 bases and the J gene end by 8 bases; junction bases not matched to a gene: 7. Per germline, CDR1 SGHTA and CDR2 FQGNSA. The sample originates from a study of blood T cells in healthy people across ages. Study results and caveats: From one million sequenced T cells, diversity estimates were lower bounds.

Every sample gave at least 6 micrograms of total RNA when it was extracted. A J-beta primer mix and a sample-barcoded 5' primer were used in a second PCR of roughly 6 to 11 cycles. Using its own MiXCR run on the 5' RACE reads, TCRdb lists one record per CDR3 protein. The repertoire holds about 1.8 million distinct CDR3 sequences, with roughly 52% as singletons. The source material was blood. This chain links TRBV7-2 with TRBJ1-2; 8 bases are shared with TRBD1. The receptor was derived from a woman in her forties in good health. The CDR3 bases are TGTGCCAGCAGCCTGGACAGGGTGAACGGCTACACCTTC. Translation: CASSLDRVNGYTF.